This is a list of T cell receptor beta chains from one sample in a study of blood T cell repertoires in COVID-19. The data were produced by immunoSEQ multiplex PCR, yet TCRdb's version contains in-frame clones alone and is incomplete. Of some 68,000 clones in the sample, 89% were seen once. Sequencing was performed on peripheral blood. These receptors all stem from a man aged 45-65 years with active COVID-19. Each CDR3 is given with its conserved first and last residue. A D gene is named only where the DNA matches it firmly. Size is stated for part of the rows, as once, few or many counts, or as a class when the clone is expanded.

j_gene | abundance | v_gene | d_gene | CDR3nt | CDR3aa
TRBJ1-5 | . | TRBV11-2 | . | TGTGCCAGCAGCTTACATAGCAATCAGCCCCAGCATTTT | CASSLHSNQPQHF
TRBJ2-1 | . | TRBV7-9 | TRBD1 | TGTGCCAGCAGCTTAGGGGGACAGGGATTATTCTACAATGAGCAGTTCTTC | CASSLGGQGLFYNEQFF
TRBJ2-2 | . | TRBV6-2/TRBV6-3 | . | TGTGCCAGCAGTCCCTCGGGGGATACGAACACCGGGGAGCTGTTTTTT | CASSPSGDTNTGELFF
TRBJ1-2 | . | TRBV7-2 | . | TGTGCCAGCAGCCGGCCGGGGGGGCCCTATGGCTACACCTTC | CASSRPGGPYGYTF
TRBJ1-5 | . | TRBV19 | . | TGTGCCAGTAGTATGCCAGGGTTAGGGAGCAATCAGCCCCAGCATTTT | CASSMPGLGSNQPQHF
TRBJ2-5 | once | TRBV6-2/TRBV6-3 | . | TGTGCCAGCAGCTTGACTAGTGCTCAAGAGACCCAGTACTTC | CASSLTSAQETQYF
TRBJ2-3 | . | TRBV5-4 | . | TGTGCCAGCAGCTTAAAGGGGACTAGCACAGATACGCAGTATTTT | CASSLKGTSTDTQYF
TRBJ2-1 | . | TRBV18 | TRBD1 | TGTGCCAGCTCTAGCTCTGGGACAGATCGGCAGTTCTTC | CASSSSGTDRQFF
TRBJ1-1 | . | TRBV7-2 | . | TGTGCCAGCAGCTTCGGAGGGGGGGTAGGGACTGAAGCTTTCTTT | CASSFGGGVGTEAFF
TRBJ2-6 | . | TRBV6-2/TRBV6-3 | TRBD1 | TGTGCCAGCAGTTTACAGGGGACTGGGGCCAACGTCCTGACTTTC | CASSLQGTGANVLTF
TRBJ2-7 | . | TRBV9 | TRBD2 | TGTGCCAGCAGCGTGAAAGTTAGCGGGGACGAGCAGTACTTC | CASSVKVSGDEQYF
TRBJ2-3 | . | TRBV5-4 | TRBD2 | TGTGCCAGCAGCTTGGTGTCGGGAGGTGCAGATACGCAGTATTTT | CASSLVSGGADTQYF
TRBJ1-5 | . | TRBV4-1 | TRBD1 | TGCGCCAGCAGCCAAGGGTCAGGGGGGACTCAGCCCCAGCATTTT | CASSQGSGGTQPQHF
TRBJ2-7 | . | TRBV11-3 | . | TGTGCCAGCAGCTCCTCGGACAATTACGAGCAGTACTTC | CASSSSDNYEQYF
TRBJ2-7 | once | TRBV6-5 | TRBD1 | TGTGCCAGCAGTACCGGGACAGGGGGCGTTTACGAGCAGTACTTC | CASSTGTGGVYEQYF
TRBJ2-2 | . | TRBV9 | . | TGTGCCAGCAGCGAGGGTGGGACAGGGGAGCTGTTTTTT | CASSEGGTGELFF
TRBJ2-3 | . | TRBV12-3/TRBV12-4 | TRBD2 | TGTGCCAGCAGCACTAGCGGGGGAGATACGCAGTATTTT | CASSTSGGDTQYF
TRBJ2-3 | . | TRBV5-4 | . | TGTGCCAGCAGCTTGGGCGGGGTTGATACGCAGTATTTT | CASSLGGVDTQYF
TRBJ1-2 | . | TRBV18 | . | TGTGCCAGCTCACCCCAGGGCTATGGCTACACCTTC | CASSPQGYGYTF
TRBJ2-7 | . | TRBV5-5 | . | TGTGCCAGCAGCTTACCGGATGGACAAACCTACGAGCAGTACTTC | CASSLPDGQTYEQYF
TRBJ2-5 | few | TRBV12-3/TRBV12-4 | . | TGTGCCAGCAGTTTCGGGGAGACCCAGTACTTC | CASSFGETQYF
TRBJ2-5 | . | TRBV6-2/TRBV6-3 | . | TGTGCCAGCAGTTCGGGGAGGTATTTGTACCAAGAGACCCAGTACTTC | CASSSGRYLYQETQYF
TRBJ1-1 | . | TRBV2 | . | TGTGCCAGCAGTGAAGCGAGGGCAGGGGCGCAAGCTTTCTTT | CASSEARAGAQAFF
TRBJ2-3 | . | TRBV10-1 | . | TGCGCCAGCAGCCGGGGCACAGATACGCAGTATTTT | CASSRGTDTQYF
TRBJ2-1 | . | TRBV7-8 | . | TGTGCCAGCAGCCCCCTCACTCGTGAGCAGTTCTTC | CASSPLTREQFF
TRBJ2-3 | . | TRBV6-6 | TRBD2 | TGTGCCAGCAGAGCTAGCGGGGGGGCCCCAGATACGCAGTATTTT | CASRASGGAPDTQYF